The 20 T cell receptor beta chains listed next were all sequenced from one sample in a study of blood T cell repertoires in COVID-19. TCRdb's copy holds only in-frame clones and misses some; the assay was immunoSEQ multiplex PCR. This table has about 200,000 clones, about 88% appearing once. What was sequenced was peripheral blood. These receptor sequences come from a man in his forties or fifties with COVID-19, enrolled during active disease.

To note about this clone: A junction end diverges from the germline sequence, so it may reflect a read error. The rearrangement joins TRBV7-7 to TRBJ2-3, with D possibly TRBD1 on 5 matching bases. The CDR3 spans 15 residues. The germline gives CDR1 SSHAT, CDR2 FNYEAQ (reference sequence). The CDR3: CASSPDRQSTDTQYF. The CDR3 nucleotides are TGTGCTAGCAGCCCCGACCGACAGAGCACAGATACGCAGTATTTT.

CDR3 region: CASSLPGGGPGELFF. The CDR3, as DNA: TGCGCCAGCAGCCTACCGGGTGGAGGGCCCGGGGAGCTGTTTTTT. The rearrangement joins TRBV4-1 to TRBJ2-2; D is perhaps TRBD2 (6 bases). This CDR3 spans 15 amino acids. The germline V and J ends were trimmed by 4 bases and 6 bases, with 15 bases remaining between them. The germline CDR1 and CDR2 sequences are MGHRA and YSYEKL.

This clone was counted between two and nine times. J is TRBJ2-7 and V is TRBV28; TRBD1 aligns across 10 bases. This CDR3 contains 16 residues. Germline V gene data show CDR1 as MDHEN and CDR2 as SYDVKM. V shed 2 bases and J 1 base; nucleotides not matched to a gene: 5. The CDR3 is CASSLPGQGESYEQYF. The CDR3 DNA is TGTGCCAGCAGTTTACCTGGACAGGGGGAATCCTACGAGCAGTACTTC.

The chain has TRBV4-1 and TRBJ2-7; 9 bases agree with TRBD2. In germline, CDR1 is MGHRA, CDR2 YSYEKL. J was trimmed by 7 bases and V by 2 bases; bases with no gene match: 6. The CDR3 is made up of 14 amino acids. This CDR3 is CASSQLGLANEQYF. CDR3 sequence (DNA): TGCGCCAGCAGCCAACTGGGACTAGCAAATGAGCAGTACTTC.

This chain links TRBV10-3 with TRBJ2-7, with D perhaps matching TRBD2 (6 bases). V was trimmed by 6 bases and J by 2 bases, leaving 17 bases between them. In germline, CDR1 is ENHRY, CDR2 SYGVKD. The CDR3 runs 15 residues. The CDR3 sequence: CAIRTGTQTTYEQYF. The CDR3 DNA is TGTGCCATCAGAACCGGGACTCAAACAACCTACGAGCAGTACTTC.

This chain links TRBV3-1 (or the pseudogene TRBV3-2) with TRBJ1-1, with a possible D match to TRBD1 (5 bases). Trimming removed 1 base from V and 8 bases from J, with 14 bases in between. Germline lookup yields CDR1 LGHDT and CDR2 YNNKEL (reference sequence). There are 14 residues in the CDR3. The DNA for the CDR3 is TGTGCCAGCAGCCAAGCGGCAGGGTACTTGGAAGCTTTCTTT. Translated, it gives CASSQAAGYLEAFF.

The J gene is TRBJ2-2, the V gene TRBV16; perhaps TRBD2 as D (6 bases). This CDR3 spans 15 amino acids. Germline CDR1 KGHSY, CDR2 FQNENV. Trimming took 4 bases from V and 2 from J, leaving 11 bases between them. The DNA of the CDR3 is TGTGCCAGCAGCCCGACGGGGGTCAACACCGGGGAGCTGTTTTTT. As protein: CASSPTGVNTGELFF.

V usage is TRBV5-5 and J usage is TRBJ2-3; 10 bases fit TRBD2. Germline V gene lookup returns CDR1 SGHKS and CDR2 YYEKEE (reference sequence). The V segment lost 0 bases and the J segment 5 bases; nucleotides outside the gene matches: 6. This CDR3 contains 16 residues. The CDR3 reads CASSLAAGGSRDTQYF. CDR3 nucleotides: TGTGCCAGCAGCTTGGCAGCGGGGGGGTCCAGAGATACGCAGTATTTT.

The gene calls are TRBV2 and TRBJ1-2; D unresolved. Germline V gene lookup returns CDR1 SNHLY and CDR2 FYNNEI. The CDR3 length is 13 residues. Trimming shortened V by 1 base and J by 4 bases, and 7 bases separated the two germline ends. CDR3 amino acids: CASSEDRIYGYTF. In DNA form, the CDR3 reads TGTGCCAGCAGTGAAGACAGAATCTATGGCTACACCTTC.

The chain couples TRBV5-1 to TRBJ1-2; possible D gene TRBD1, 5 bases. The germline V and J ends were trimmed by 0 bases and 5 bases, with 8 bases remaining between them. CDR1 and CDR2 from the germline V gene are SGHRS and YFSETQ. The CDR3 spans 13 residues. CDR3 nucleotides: TGCGCCAGCAGCTTGGATGGGGGGTATGGCTACACCTTC. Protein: CASSLDGGYGYTF.

In DNA, the CDR3 is TGTGCCATCAGTGAGTCGTCAGGGGTGCAGGGCTACACCTTC. Its translation is CAISESSGVQGYTF. The genes are TRBV10-3 and TRBJ1-2; D possibly corresponds to TRBD1 (6 bases). The CDR3 runs 14 residues. Trimming stripped 0 bases from V and 8 bases from J, with 13 bases between. CDR1 and CDR2 from the germline V gene are ENHRY and SYGVKD.

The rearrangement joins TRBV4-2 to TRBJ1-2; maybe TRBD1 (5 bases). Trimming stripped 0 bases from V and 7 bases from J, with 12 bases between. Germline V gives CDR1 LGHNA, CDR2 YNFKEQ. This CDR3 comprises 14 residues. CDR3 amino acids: CASSQETQGGGYTF. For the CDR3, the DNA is TGTGCCAGCAGCCAAGAGACGCAGGGCGGTGGCTACACCTTC.

CDR3 region: CASSLLLGTGSYNEQFF. CDR3 bases: TGCGCCAGCAGCTTGCTACTCGGGACAGGTTCCTACAATGAGCAGTTCTTC. This chain joins TRBV5-1 and TRBJ2-1; 8 bases are shared with TRBD1. This CDR3 has 17 amino acids. J was trimmed by 1 base and V by 1 base; bases with no gene match: 7. Germline CDR1 SGHRS, CDR2 YFSETQ.

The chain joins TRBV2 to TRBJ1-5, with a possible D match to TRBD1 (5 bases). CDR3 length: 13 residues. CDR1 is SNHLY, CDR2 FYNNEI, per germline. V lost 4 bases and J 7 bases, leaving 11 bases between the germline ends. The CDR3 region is CASSGGKGQPQHF. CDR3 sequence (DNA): TGTGCCAGCAGTGGTGGGAAGGGGCAGCCCCAGCATTTT. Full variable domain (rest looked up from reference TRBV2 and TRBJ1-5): EPEVTQTPSHQVTQMGQEVILRCVPISNHLYFYWYRQILGQKVEFLVSFYNNEISEKSEIFDDQFSVERPDGSNFTLKIRSTKLEDSAMYFCASSGGKGQPQHFGDGTRLSIL.

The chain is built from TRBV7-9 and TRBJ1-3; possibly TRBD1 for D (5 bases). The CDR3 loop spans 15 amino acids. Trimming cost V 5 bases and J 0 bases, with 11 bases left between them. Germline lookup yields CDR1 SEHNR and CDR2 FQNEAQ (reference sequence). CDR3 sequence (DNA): TGTGCCAGCAGCCCACAGGCGACCTCTGGAAACACCATATATTTT. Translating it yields CASSPQATSGNTIYF.

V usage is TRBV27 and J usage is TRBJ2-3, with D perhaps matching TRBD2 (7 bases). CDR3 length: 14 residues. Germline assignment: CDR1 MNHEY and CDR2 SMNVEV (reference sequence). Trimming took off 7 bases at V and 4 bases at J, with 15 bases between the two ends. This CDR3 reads CASTLGGAADTQYF. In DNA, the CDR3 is TGTGCCAGCACCCTAGGGGGGGCCGCAGATACGCAGTATTTT.

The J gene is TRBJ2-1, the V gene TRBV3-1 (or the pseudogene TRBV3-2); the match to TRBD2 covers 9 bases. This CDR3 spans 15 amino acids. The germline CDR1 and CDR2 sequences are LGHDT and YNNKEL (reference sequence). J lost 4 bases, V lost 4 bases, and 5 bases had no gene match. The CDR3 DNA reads TGTGCCAGCAGCCTTAGCGGGGGACGGTACAATGAGCAGTTCTTC. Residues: CASSLSGGRYNEQFF.

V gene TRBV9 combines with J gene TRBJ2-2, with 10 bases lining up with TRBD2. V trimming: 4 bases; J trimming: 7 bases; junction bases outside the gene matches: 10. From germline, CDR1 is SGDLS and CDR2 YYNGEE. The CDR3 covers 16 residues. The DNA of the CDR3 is TGTGCCAGCAGCTCCCGAGGAGCGGGAGGGATCGGGGAGCTGTTTTTT. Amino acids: CASSSRGAGGIGELFF.

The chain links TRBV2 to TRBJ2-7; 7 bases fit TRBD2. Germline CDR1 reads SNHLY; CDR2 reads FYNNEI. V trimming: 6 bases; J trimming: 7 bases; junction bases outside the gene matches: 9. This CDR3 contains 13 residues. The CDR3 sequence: CASRGWTRGEQYF. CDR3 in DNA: TGTGCCAGCAGGGGATGGACTAGGGGAGAGCAGTACTTC.

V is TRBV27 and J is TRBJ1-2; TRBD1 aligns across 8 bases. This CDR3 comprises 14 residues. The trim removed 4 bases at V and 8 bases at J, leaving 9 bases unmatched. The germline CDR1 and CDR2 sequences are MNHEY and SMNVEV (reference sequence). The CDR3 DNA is TGTGCCAGCAGTTCCCGGACAGGGATAGGCGGCTACACCTTC. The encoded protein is CASSSRTGIGGYTF.